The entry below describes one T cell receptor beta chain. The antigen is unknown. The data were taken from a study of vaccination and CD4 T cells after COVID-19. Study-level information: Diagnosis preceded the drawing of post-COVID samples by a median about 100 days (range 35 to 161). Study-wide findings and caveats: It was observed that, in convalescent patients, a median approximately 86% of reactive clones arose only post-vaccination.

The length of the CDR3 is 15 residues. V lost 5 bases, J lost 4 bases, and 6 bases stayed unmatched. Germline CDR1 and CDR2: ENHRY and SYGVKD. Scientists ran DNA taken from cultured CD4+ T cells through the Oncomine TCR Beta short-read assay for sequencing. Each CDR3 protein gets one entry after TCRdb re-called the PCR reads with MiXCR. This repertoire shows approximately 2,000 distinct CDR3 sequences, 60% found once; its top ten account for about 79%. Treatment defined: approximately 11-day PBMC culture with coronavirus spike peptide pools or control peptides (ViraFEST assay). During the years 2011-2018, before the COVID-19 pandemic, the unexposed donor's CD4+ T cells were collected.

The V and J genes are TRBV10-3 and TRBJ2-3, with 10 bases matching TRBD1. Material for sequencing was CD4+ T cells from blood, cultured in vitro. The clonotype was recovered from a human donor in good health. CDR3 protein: CAISNRDRGSDTQYF. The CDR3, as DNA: TGTGCCATCAGTAACCGGGACAGGGGTTCAGATACGCAGTATTTT.